This T cell receptor beta chain is drawn from a study of siplizumab effects on memory and regulatory T cells. Around 100,000 TCR templates per sample were assayed. TCRdb's copy holds only in-frame clones and misses some; the assay was immunoSEQ multiplex PCR. The table lists fewer than 120,000 clones, 92% of them singletons. The CDR3 has 16 amino acids. CDR1 SEHNR and CDR2 FQNEAQ come from the germline V gene (reference sequence). The V and J ends lost 4 bases and 0 bases, in that order; junction bases with no gene match: 6. A note on this clone: Its antigen is not known.

General study findings and limits: Memory T cells appeared less diverse than naive cells, which seemed to contribute substantially to alloresponse. Alloreactive sequences from unstimulated CD4+ memory cells fell significantly with siplizumab. Treg origin accounted for an average of approximately 70% of mappable alloreactive CD4+ clones with siplizumab and about 27% in controls.

The chain uses TRBV7-9 and TRBJ1-1, with 9 bases matching TRBD1. This clonotype originated in a human donor in good health. Sequenced material: CD4+ T cells sorted from blood. The CDR3 nucleotides read TGTGCCAGCAGCTCCAGACAGGGGGTAATGAACACTGAAGCTTTCTTT. Its protein is CASSSRQGVMNTEAFF.